The 26 T cell receptor beta chains below all came from one sample that was sequenced in a study of blood T cells in healthy people across ages. Through a sample-barcoded 5' primer and a J-beta primer mix, a second PCR was run for roughly 7 to 12 cycles. TCRdb re-called the 5' RACE reads with MiXCR, one entry per CDR3 protein. The table lists 650,000 to 800,000 distinct CDR3 sequences, roughly 44% of them singletons. The material sequenced was blood. These receptors all come from a man between 60 and 75 years old in good health.

The chain combines TRBV11-3 with TRBJ2-5; D is tentatively TRBD1 or TRBD2 (5 bases each). The J call may not be correct, given that the DNA end is closer to TRBJ2-7. Germline values: CDR1 SGHNT, CDR2 YENEEA. The CDR3 runs to 13 residues. This chain's CDR3 is CASSVGPGTEQYF. The CDR3 DNA sequence: TGTGCCAGCAGCGTTGGACCGGGGACCGAGCAGTACTTC.

The chain carries TRBV6-2 or TRBV6-3 and TRBJ2-7; D may match TRBD1 or TRBD2 (6 bases each). Trimming took off 6 bases at V and 4 bases at J, with 16 bases between the two ends. This CDR3 has 14 amino acids. From germline, CDR1 is MNHEY and CDR2 SVGEGT. Here the CDR3 reads CASSPYGGLYEQYF. The CDR3 bases are TGTGCCAGCAGCCCTTATGGGGGGCTATACGAGCAGTACTTC.

The rearrangement joins TRBV5-1 to TRBJ1-2; TRBD1 matches at 8 bases. Germline V gene sequence: CDR1 SGHRS, CDR2 YFSETQ. With 1 base clipped from V and 9 bases from J, the junction kept 11 bases outside the gene matches. This CDR3 region has 15 residues. This CDR3 reads CASSLNDRGQTSYTF. The CDR3 DNA reads as TGCGCCAGCAGCTTGAACGACAGGGGACAGACTAGCTACACCTTC.

For this clonotype: One end of the junction is discordant with germline, which a read error may explain. This rearrangement joins TRBV5-1 to TRBJ2-1; D not resolved. The germline V gene encodes CDR1 SGHRS and CDR2 YFSETQ. CDR3 length: 13 residues. The CDR3 coding sequence is TGCGCCAACAGCTTGGTCAGCTACAATGAGCAGTTCTTC. Translation: CANSLVSYNEQFF.

This clonotype was seen more than once but under ten times. The rearrangement joins TRBV7-2 to TRBJ2-7; 12 nucleotides line up with TRBD2. The germline CDR1 and CDR2 sequences are SGHTA and FQGNSA. CDR3 length: 16 residues. V lost 4 bases to trimming and J lost 4 bases; unmatched junction nucleotides: 8. The DNA of the CDR3 is TGTGCCAGCAGCTACGGACTAGCGGGGAAACCGTACGAGCAGTACTTC. Its translation: CASSYGLAGKPYEQYF.

This rearrangement joins TRBV6-2 or TRBV6-3 to TRBJ2-3, with TRBD2 matching over 7 bases. The CDR3 is 16 amino acids. Germline assignment: CDR1 MNHEY and CDR2 SVGEGT. J was trimmed by 0 bases and V by 9 bases; bases with no gene match: 12. The CDR3 DNA reads as TGTGCCAGTACGAAACGAGCGGGGAAGAGCACAGATACGCAGTATTTT. Translating it yields CASTKRAGKSTDTQYF.

The gene calls are TRBV6-5 and TRBJ1-2; 7 bases map to TRBD1. V was pared by 5 bases and J by 9 bases, with 9 bases of the junction left unmatched. Germline CDR1 and CDR2: MNHEY and SVGAGI. The CDR3 runs to 13 residues. The CDR3 spells CASSVPSRGSYTF. The CDR3 region has the DNA TGTGCCAGCAGTGTCCCATCCAGGGGGAGCTACACCTTC.

The V gene is TRBV12-3 or TRBV12-4, the J gene TRBJ2-7, with 14 bases fitting TRBD2. The CDR3 has 15 residues. Unmatched junction bases numbered 6, after V lost 3 bases and J lost 8 bases. CDR3 region: CASSLTSGGAGKQYF. As DNA, the CDR3 is TGTGCCAGCAGTTTGACTAGCGGGGGGGCAGGTAAGCAGTACTTC.

The chain carries TRBV12-3 or TRBV12-4 and TRBJ2-1; tentatively, D is TRBD1 or TRBD2 (6 bases each). With the DNA end fitting TRBJ2-7 better, the J assignment may be wrong. The CDR3 extends over 14 amino acids. CDR3 amino acids: CASSVSGGYNEQYF. CDR3 DNA: TGTGCCAGCAGTGTATCCGGGGGCTACAATGAGCAGTACTTC.

This chain uses TRBV6-5 with TRBJ2-1, with D tentatively TRBD2 (5 bases). V was shortened by 0 bases and J by 7 bases, with 16 bases between the two germline ends. The germline gives CDR1 MNHEY, CDR2 SVGAGI. The CDR3 extends over 16 amino acids. The DNA for the CDR3 is TGTGCCAGCAGTTACTCGAGGGTCCACCCAAGAAATGAGCAGTTCTTC. Protein sequence: CASSYSRVHPRNEQFF.

This clonotype was counted between two and nine times. V is TRBV4-3 and J is TRBJ2-1, with 12 nucleotides matching TRBD1. The CDR3 extends over 15 amino acids. The V gene end was trimmed by 1 base and the J gene end by 7 bases; junction bases not matched to a gene: 2. Germline V gene lookup returns CDR1 LGHNA and CDR2 YSLEER. CDR3 sequence reads: CASSQGDRGPNEQFF. CDR3 sequence (DNA): TGCGCCAGCAGCCAAGGGGACAGGGGGCCGAATGAGCAGTTCTTC.

The V and J genes are TRBV5-5 and TRBJ2-5, with 9 bases identical to TRBD1. V was clipped by 1 base and J by 11 bases; unmatched bases: 12. Per the germline V gene, CDR1 is SGHKS and CDR2 is YYEKEE (reference sequence). There are 15 residues in the CDR3. CDR3 in amino acids: CASSLRSGQGVEQYF. The CDR3, as DNA: TGTGCCAGCAGCTTGAGATCGGGACAGGGCGTTGAGCAGTACTTC.

The chain recombines TRBV20-1 with TRBJ2-5; no firm D call. Trimming stripped 2 bases from V and 2 bases from J, with 12 bases between. The V gene's germline CDR1 is DFQATT and CDR2 SNEGSKA (reference sequence). This CDR3 has 14 amino acids. The CDR3 loop reads CSARPYGRQETQYF. The CDR3 DNA reads TGCAGTGCTAGACCTTATGGTCGGCAAGAGACCCAGTACTTC.

The CDR3 loop reads CSAGAAERGTGELFF. The DNA of the CDR3 is TGCAGTGCTGGAGCCGCGGAGCGGGGGACCGGGGAGCTGTTTTTT. V and J are TRBV20-1 and TRBJ2-2; TRBD2 agrees at 8 bases. Trimming at V came to 5 bases and at J to 5 bases, leaving 10 bases not matched to a gene. This CDR3 region has 15 residues. Germline CDR1 DFQATT, CDR2 SNEGSKA (reference sequence).

The chain recombines TRBV7-2 with TRBJ2-3; D ambiguous. The CDR3 is 15 residues long. Trimming took 5 bases from V and 1 from J, leaving 13 bases between them. The germline CDR1 and CDR2 sequences are SGHTA and FQGNSA. CDR3: CASSPSSVRTDTQYF. As DNA, the CDR3 is TGTGCCAGCAGCCCGTCTTCGGTGCGCACAGATACGCAGTATTTT.

The chain employs TRBV29-1 and TRBJ2-4; TRBD1 might be the D (6 bases). This CDR3 is 12 amino acids long. Germline CDR1 SQVTM, CDR2 ANQGSEA. V was pared by 6 bases and J by 8 bases, with 14 bases between. This CDR3 reads CSVAQGGDIQYF. CDR3 bases: TGCAGCGTAGCACAGGGTGGAGACATTCAGTACTTC.

The rearrangement links TRBV19 to TRBJ1-4; D is ambiguous. CDR1 is LNHDA and CDR2 is SQIVND in the germline V gene (reference sequence). Trimming stripped 5 bases from V and 3 bases from J, with 4 bases between. The CDR3 runs 12 residues. DNA of the CDR3: TGTGCCAGTAGTTCCTCTAATGAAAAACTGTTTTTT. Translated: CASSSSNEKLFF. The entire variable domain, with the rest obtained from reference TRBV19 and TRBJ1-4, is as follows: DGGITQSPKYLFRKEGQNVTLSCEQNLNHDAMYWYRQDPGQGLRLIYYSQIVNDFQKGDIAEGYSVSREKKESFPLTVTSAQKNPTAFYLCASSSSNEKLFFGSGTQLSVL.

V usage is TRBV11-2 and J usage is TRBJ2-1; 12 bases map to TRBD2. This CDR3 spans 20 amino acids. V lost 6 bases to trimming and J lost 0 bases; unmatched junction nucleotides: 15. Germline CDR1 reads SGHAT; CDR2 reads FQNNGV. DNA of the CDR3: TGTGCCAGCAGGCGTGTAGGACTAGCGGGGTTTATAAGCTCCTACAATGAGCAGTTCTTC. It specifies CASRRVGLAGFISSYNEQFF.

In this sample, this clonotype turned up many times. The chain links TRBV7-2 to TRBJ2-1; 8 positions match TRBD1. Per the germline V gene, CDR1 is SGHTA and CDR2 is FQGNSA. This CDR3 contains 15 residues. V shed 6 bases and J 0 bases; nucleotides not matched to a gene: 4. The CDR3 here is CASSLDRGSYNEQFF. The CDR3 nucleotides read TGTGCCAGCAGTCTCGACAGGGGCTCCTACAATGAGCAGTTCTTC.

The rearrangement uses TRBV12-3 or TRBV12-4 and TRBJ2-5, with 8 bases matching TRBD2. The CDR3 contains 13 residues. V trimming: 7 bases; J trimming: 4 bases; junction bases outside the gene matches: 5. The CDR3 is CASKNGLAETQYF. The CDR3 region has the DNA TGTGCCAGCAAAAACGGACTAGCAGAGACCCAGTACTTC.

This clonotype was recorded many times. As DNA, the CDR3 is TGTGCCAGCAGTTTGCCGGGGGGCTACACCTTC. Its protein product is CASSLPGGYTF. This sequence joins TRBV12-3 or TRBV12-4 and TRBJ1-2; D ambiguous. The V and J ends lost 3 bases and 8 bases respectively, with 7 bases between them. The CDR3 loop spans 11 amino acids.

This clonotype turned up a few times. This chain uses TRBV7-2 with TRBJ2-5; the match to TRBD1 covers 11 bases. The J call is doubtful: the DNA matches TRBJ2-7 better. CDR1 SGHTA and CDR2 FQGNSA come from the germline V gene. The CDR3 has 15 residues. The CDR3 sequence is CASRKGTGGDGEQYF. CDR3 bases: TGTGCCAGCAGGAAGGGGACAGGGGGTGATGGCGAGCAGTACTTC.

V gene TRBV29-1 combines with J gene TRBJ1-2; tentative D call: TRBD1 (5 bases). The germline CDR1 and CDR2 sequences are SQVTM and ANQGSEA. Between the trimmed V and J ends, which lost 4 bases and 6 bases, there was a span of 6 bases. This CDR3 has 10 residues. The CDR3 loop is CSVGDHGYTF. The CDR3 nucleotides read TGCAGCGTTGGGGACCATGGCTACACCTTC. The variable domain in full, completed from reference TRBV29-1 and TRBJ1-2, reads SAVISQKPSRDICQRGTSLTIQCQVDSQVTMMFWYRQQPGQSLTLIATANQGSEATYESGFVIDKFPISRPNLTFSTLTVSNMSPEDSSIYLCSVGDHGYTFGSGTRLTVV.

This clonotype was observed once. Mismatch with germline at one junction end may stem from a read error. The chain carries TRBV15 and TRBJ2-1, with TRBD2 matching over 10 bases. Germline-derived CDR1 and CDR2 are LNHNV and YYDKDF (reference sequence). This CDR3 has 15 amino acids. This CDR3 is CAASSLAGAYNEQFF. The CDR3 DNA reads TGTGCCGCCAGCAGTCTAGCGGGGGCCTACAATGAGCAGTTCTTC.

This clonotype was counted only a few times. V gene TRBV7-3 combines with J gene TRBJ2-3; 8 bases map to TRBD2. The CDR3 loop spans 16 amino acids. Germline V gives CDR1 SGHTA, CDR2 FQGTGA. V lost 4 bases to trimming and J lost 1 base; unmatched junction nucleotides: 7. CDR3 protein: CASSSGRGAGTDTQYF. The CDR3 nucleotides read TGTGCCAGCAGCTCTGGGCGGGGGGCGGGCACAGATACGCAGTATTTT.

V usage is TRBV4-1 and J usage is TRBJ2-2, with D uncertain. The ends were cut back, 4 bases at V and 6 bases at J, with 9 bases in the middle. The CDR3 is made up of 13 amino acids. Germline V gives CDR1 MGHRA, CDR2 YSYEKL. In DNA form, the CDR3 reads TGCGCCAGCAGCCCCAAGGCGGCCGGGGAGCTGTTTTTT. This codes for CASSPKAAGELFF.